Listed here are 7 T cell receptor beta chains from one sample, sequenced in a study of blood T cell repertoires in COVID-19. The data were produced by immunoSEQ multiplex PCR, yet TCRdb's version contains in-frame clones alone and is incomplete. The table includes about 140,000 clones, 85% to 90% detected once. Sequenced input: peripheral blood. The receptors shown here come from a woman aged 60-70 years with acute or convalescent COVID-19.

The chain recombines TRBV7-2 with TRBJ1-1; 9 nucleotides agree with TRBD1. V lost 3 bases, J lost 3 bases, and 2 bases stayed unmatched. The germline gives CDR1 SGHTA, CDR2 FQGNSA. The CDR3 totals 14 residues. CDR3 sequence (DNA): TGTGCCAGCAGCTTGACAGGGGGAGACACTGAAGCTTTCTTT. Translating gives CASSLTGGDTEAFF.

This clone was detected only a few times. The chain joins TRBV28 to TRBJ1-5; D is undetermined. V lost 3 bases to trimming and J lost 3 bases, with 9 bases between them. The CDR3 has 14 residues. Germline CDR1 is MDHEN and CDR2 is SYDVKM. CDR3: CASSFPLDNQPQHF. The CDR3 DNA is TGTGCCAGCAGTTTCCCTCTAGACAATCAGCCCCAGCATTTT.

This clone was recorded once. The CDR3 region is CASSADGLARDTQYF. As DNA, the CDR3 is TGTGCCAGCAGCGCCGACGGACTAGCGAGGGATACGCAGTATTTT. V is TRBV9 and J is TRBJ2-3; TRBD2 matches 9 bases. Looked up from germline, CDR1 is SGDLS and CDR2 is YYNGEE. The trim removed 3 bases at V and 6 bases at J, leaving 8 bases unmatched. The CDR3 contains 15 residues.

The CDR3 is CASSLASIRDSSYEQYF. DNA for the CDR3: TGCGCCAGCAGCTTGGCCTCTATCCGGGACAGCTCCTACGAGCAGTACTTC. The chain links TRBV5-1 to TRBJ2-7; TRBD1 agrees at 7 bases. The CDR3 covers 17 residues. Germline V gives CDR1 SGHRS, CDR2 YFSETQ. Trimming removed 0 bases from V and 0 bases from J; junction bases left unmatched: 9.

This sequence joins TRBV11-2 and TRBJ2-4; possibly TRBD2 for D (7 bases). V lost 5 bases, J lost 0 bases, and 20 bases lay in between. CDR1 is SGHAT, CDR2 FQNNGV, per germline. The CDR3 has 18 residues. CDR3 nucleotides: TGTGCCAGCAGCCCACTGGGGGGGGGCCCGATAGCCAAAAACATTCAGTACTTC. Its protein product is CASSPLGGGPIAKNIQYF.

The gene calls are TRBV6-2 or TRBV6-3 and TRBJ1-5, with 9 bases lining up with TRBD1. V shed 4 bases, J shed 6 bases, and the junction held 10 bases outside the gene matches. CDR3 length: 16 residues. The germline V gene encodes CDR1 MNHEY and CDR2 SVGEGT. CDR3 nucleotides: TGTGCCAGCAGTTTTGGAGACAGGGGGGTGGTTCAGCCCCAGCATTTT. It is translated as CASSFGDRGVVQPQHF.

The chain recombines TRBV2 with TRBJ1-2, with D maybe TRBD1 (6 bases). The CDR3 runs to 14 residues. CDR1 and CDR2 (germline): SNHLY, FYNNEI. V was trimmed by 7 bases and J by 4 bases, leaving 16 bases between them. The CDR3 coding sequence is TGTGCCAGCAATTACGGACAGACCTCCTATGGCTACACCTTC. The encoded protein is CASNYGQTSYGYTF.